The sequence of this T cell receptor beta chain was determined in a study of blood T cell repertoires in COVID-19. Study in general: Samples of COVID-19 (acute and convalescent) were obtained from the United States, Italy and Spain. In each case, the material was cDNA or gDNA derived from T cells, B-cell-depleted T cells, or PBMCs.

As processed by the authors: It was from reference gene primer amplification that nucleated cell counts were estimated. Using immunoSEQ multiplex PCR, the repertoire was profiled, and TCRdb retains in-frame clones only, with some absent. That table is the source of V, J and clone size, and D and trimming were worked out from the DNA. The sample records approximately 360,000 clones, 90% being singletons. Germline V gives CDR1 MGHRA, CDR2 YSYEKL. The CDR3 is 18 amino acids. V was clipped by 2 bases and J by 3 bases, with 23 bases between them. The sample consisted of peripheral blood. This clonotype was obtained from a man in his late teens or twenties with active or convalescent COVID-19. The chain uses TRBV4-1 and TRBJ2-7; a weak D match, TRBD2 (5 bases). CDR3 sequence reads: CASSQTRTHSGSNYEQYF. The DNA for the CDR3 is TGCGCCAGCAGCCAAACGCGGACTCATTCGGGGTCTAACTACGAGCAGTACTTC.